The clone carrying this T cell receptor beta chain was recorded at least ten times. Its antigen is as yet unknown. Read coverage stops 3 residues before the CDR3 terminus; the germline J gene supplies the remainder. The sample comes from a study of T cell clonality in common variable immunodeficiency. Study-level results: CVID subjects showed higher TCRbeta clonality than healthy controls.

The CDR3 runs 13 residues. V lost 1 base to trimming and J lost 4 bases, with 7 bases between them. Sequencing used immunoSEQ multiplex PCR; TCRdb keeps in-frame clones, though not all of them. The sample contains 44,000 or so clones, none of them singletons. This rearrangement joins TRBV12-3 or TRBV12-4 to TRBJ1-1; unclear D gene. Sequences were obtained from peripheral blood mononuclear cells. The TCR comes from a person aged 18 to 75 in good health. The covered CDR3 bases are TGTGCCAGCAGTTTAGTCCGGGGCACTGAA. It yields the protein CASSLVRGTE. In full, the CDR3 is CASSLVRGTEAFF.